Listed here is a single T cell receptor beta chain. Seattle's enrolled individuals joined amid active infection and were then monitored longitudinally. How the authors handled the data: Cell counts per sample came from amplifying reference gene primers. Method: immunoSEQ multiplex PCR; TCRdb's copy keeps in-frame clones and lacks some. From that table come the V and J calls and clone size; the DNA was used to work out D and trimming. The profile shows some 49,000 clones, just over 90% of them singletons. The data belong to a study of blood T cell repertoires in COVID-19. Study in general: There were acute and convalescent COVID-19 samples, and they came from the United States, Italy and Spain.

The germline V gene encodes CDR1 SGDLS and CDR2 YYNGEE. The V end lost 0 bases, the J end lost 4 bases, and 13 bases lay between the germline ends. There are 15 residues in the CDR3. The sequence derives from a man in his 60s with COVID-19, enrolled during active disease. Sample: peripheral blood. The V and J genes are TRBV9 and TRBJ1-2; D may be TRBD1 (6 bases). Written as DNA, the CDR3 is TGTGCCAGCAGCGTAGGTGAACAGGGAAGCTATGGCTACACCTTC. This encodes CASSVGEQGSYGYTF.